This T cell receptor beta chain came from a study of HIV-infected children after antiretroviral therapy interruption. About the research overall: Most participating children were previously exposed to EBV and CMV.

The length of the CDR3 is 14 residues. The V gene lost 1 base and the J gene lost 7 bases, with 11 bases spanning the gap. This clonotype was seen many times. The treatment denotes: PENTA 11 planned treatment interruption arm or continuous ART arm. Participants had taken at least three-drug ART for at least 24 weeks. The TCR library was built from RNA with a 3' RACE protocol and unique molecular identifiers. A single record per CDR3 protein comes from TCRdb applying MiXCR to the 3' RACE reads. The sample lists 4,000 to 4,500 distinct CDR3 sequences; about 4.4% were seen once. This TCR was sampled from a pool of human donors with HIV. The sequences come from CD45RO+ CD8+ T cells from PBMCs, pooled from several time points, collected from a donor given antiretroviral therapy, either interrupted or continuous. Noted subset: memory CD8+ CD45RO+ CD45RA- T cells. V usage is TRBV12-3 or TRBV12-4 and J usage is TRBJ2-1, with D unresolved. The CDR3 protein is CASSLGLWGNEQFF. In nucleotides, the CDR3 is TGTGCCAGCAGTTTAGGACTTTGGGGAAATGAGCAGTTCTTC.